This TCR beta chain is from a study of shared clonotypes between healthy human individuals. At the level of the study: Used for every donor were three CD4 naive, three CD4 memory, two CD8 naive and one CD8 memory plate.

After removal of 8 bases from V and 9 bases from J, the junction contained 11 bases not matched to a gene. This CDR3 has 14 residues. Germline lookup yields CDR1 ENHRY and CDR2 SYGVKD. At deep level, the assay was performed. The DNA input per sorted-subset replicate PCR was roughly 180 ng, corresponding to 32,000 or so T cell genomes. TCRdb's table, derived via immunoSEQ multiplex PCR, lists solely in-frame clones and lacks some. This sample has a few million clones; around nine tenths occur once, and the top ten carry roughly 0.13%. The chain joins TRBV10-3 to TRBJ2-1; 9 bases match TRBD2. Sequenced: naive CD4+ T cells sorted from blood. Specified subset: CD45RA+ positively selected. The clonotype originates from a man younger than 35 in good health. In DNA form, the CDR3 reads TGTGCCATCGGTCGACTAGCGGTCTCGGGTGAGCAGTTCTTC. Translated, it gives CAIGRLAVSGEQFF.